The T cell receptor beta chain under discussion was sequenced for a study of CD4 T cells in relation to SARS-CoV-2 and coronaviruses. Study in general: After roughly 11 days of antigen culture, PBMC TCR beta CDR3s were sequenced.

V lost 3 bases and J lost 3, with 17 bases in between. Looked up from germline, CDR1 is DFQATT and CDR2 is SNEGSKA (reference sequence). The CDR3 is 16 residues long. The table came from immunoSEQ multiplex PCR; TCRdb's copy has only in-frame clones and leaves some out. This table holds about 36,000 clones, about 80% found once. This clone was recorded only once. Its antigen is unidentified. This sequence originates from an adult with COVID-19. Sequenced material: naive CD4+ T cells from PBMCs, cultured in vitro. Indicated subset: naive CD4+ T cells isolated by negative enrichment. This chain uses TRBV20-1 with TRBJ1-4; D gene uncertain. In DNA, the CDR3 is TGCAGTGCTAGTGCCCTCCTAAGGGAGGCTAATGAAAAACTGTTTTTT. Residues: CSASALLREANEKLFF.